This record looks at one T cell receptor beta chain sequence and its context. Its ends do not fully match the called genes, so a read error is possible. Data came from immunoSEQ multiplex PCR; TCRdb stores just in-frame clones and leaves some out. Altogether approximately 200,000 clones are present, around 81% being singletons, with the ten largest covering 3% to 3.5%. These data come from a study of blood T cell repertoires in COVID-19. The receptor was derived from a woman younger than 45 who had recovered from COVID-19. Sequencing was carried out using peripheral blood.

CDR3 sequence: CASSLRGSYQPQHF. The CDR3 DNA follows: TGTGCCAGCAGCCTCCGGGGTAGCTATCAGCCCCAGCATTTT. The gene calls are TRBV6-4 and TRBJ1-5; D is ambiguous. Germline lookup yields CDR1 MRHNA and CDR2 SNTAGT. The CDR3 is 14 amino acids.